This T cell receptor (beta chain) was observed in a study of shared clonotypes between healthy human individuals. This table comes from immunoSEQ multiplex PCR, and its TCRdb copy is limited to in-frame clones, with some not included. The sample lists roughly 2.6 million clones; approximately 94% were seen once. Recent acute infections and vaccinations were absent in the healthy HIV-negative adult donors. The specimen was naive CD4+ T cells sorted from blood. Regarding subset: CD45RA+ positively selected. This receptor was taken from a young man in good health.

The CDR3 here is CASSVEGRTTGELFF. The CDR3 bases are TGTGCCAGCAGCGTAGAGGGGAGAACCACCGGGGAGCTGTTTTTT. The rearrangement links TRBV9 to TRBJ2-2; TRBD1 or TRBD2 may be the D gene (5 bases each). Germline V gene lookup returns CDR1 SGDLS and CDR2 YYNGEE. This CDR3 is built from 15 residues. Between the trimmed V and J ends, which lost 0 bases and 4 bases, there was a span of 10 bases.